This paragraph reports one T cell receptor beta chain. The CDR3 extends over 14 amino acids. The V gene's germline CDR1 is MDHEN and CDR2 SYDVKM. The V gene lost 7 bases and the J gene lost 6 bases, with 16 bases spanning the gap. This sample stems from a study of shared clonotypes between healthy human individuals. The table came from immunoSEQ multiplex PCR; TCRdb's copy has only in-frame clones and leaves some out. The sample yields roughly 760,000 clones, about 74% seen once. This rearrangement joins TRBV28 to TRBJ1-5, with D unresolved. The sequencing sample was made of memory CD4+ T cells sorted from blood. Subset defined: CD45RA-negative fraction. The clonotype originates from a woman between 25 and 40 years old in good health. CDR3 bases: TGTGCCAGCACCCCCGGCGGGGTTTTTCAGCCCCAGCATTTT. Its protein product is CASTPGGVFQPQHF. Filled out from reference TRBV28 and TRBJ1-5, the complete variable domain reads DVKVTQSSRYLVKRTGEKVFLECVQDMDHENMFWYRQDPGLGLRLIYFSYDVKMKEKGDIPEGYSVSREKKERFSLILESASTNQTSMYLCASTPGGVFQPQHFGDGTRLSIL.